These T cell receptor beta chains were read from a single sample in a study of shared clonotypes between healthy human individuals. The data were produced by immunoSEQ multiplex PCR, yet TCRdb's version contains in-frame clones alone and is incomplete. The repertoire holds over a million clones, approximately 98% seen once, with around 0.45% in the top ten. The material sequenced was naive CD4+ T cells sorted from blood. The receptors derive from a man aged 25 to 40 in good health. CDR3s leave out the opening cysteine and the closing phenylalanine or tryptophan.

v_call	j_call	cdr3_aa
TRBV25-1	TRBJ2-2	ASSTHSGATGELF
TRBV18	TRBJ2-1	ASSPPNGGYNEQF
TRBV25-1	TRBJ1-2	ASSRGYYVGYT
TRBV29-1	TRBJ2-3	SAVRGGSGADTQY
TRBV10-3	TRBJ2-3	AISVGARVSDTQY
TRBV29-1	TRBJ2-5	SVGGSEETQY
TRBV5-1	TRBJ1-1	ASSLTGGVTEAF
TRBV29-1	TRBJ2-1	SVVGLGNNEQF
TRBV9	TRBJ1-5	ASSVEGGQPQH
TRBV11-2	TRBJ2-2	ASSVRIAGGDTGELF
TRBV4-1	TRBJ2-1	ASSQERGTSGINEQF
TRBV18	TRBJ2-1	ASIRTGGYNEQF
TRBV11-2	TRBJ2-3	ASSLGRTPSTDTQY
TRBV6-5	TRBJ2-3	ASNLAGGFTDTQY
TRBV28	TRBJ1-1	ASSLLGAGTEAF
TRBV19	TRBJ2-7	ASSIRLAGVNEQY
TRBV28	TRBJ1-5	ASSRTNQPQH